This T cell receptor beta chain appears in the sequencing data of a study of shared clonotypes between healthy human individuals. Study results and limitations: For naive CD4 cells, approximately 5% of clonotypes were shared across a handful of donors. An expected dependence of interdonor clonotype sharing on sequencing depth was noted.

The authors ran the assay at deep level. Profiled with immunoSEQ multiplex PCR; TCRdb holds only in-frame clones, not every one. The sample has more than 2 million clones, approximately 96% seen once. Donors comprised only Caucasian adults living in Nashville, Tennessee. Comments on this clone: Its cognate antigen is unknown.

Germline assignment: CDR1 WNHNN and CDR2 SYGVQD (reference sequence). V lost 3 bases, J lost 1 base, and 6 bases lay in between. This CDR3 region has 13 residues. This sequence originates from a man aged 18 to 30 in good health. What was sequenced was naive CD4+ T cells sorted from blood. Noted subset: CD45RA+ positively selected. This sequence joins TRBV10-1 and TRBJ1-1; D unclear. DNA of the CDR3: TGCGCCAGCAGTGATAGGAGGAACACTGAAGCTTTCTTT. Its protein product is CASSDRRNTEAFF.